This TCR beta chain was documented in a study of CD8 T cells in ankylosing spondylitis. Study-level points and caveats: Ankylosing spondylitis blood appeared to carry a characteristic TCR beta motif of roughly eight highly homologous variants. In ankylosing spondylitis patients, matched synovial fluid reportedly showed significant enrichment of disease-linked clones. Reports of some motif variants in reactive arthritis synovial fluid and blood predate this one. Disease-linked clones had a CD8+ phenotype and relatively low frequency in peripheral blood.

About this clonotype: The antigen is undetermined.

Each CDR3 protein is one row after TCRdb ran MiXCR on the 5' RACE reads. In the table there are 150,000 or so distinct CDR3 sequences, about a third of which are singletons. The CDR3 spans 17 residues. Between the trimmed V and J ends, which lost 3 bases and 2 bases, there was a span of 16 bases. The material sequenced was synovial fluid, either unsorted or a sorted T cell fraction (not recorded which). The receptor was derived from a male donor with ankylosing spondylitis. V usage is TRBV12-3 or TRBV12-4 and J usage is TRBJ2-2; D may be TRBD2 (5 bases). CDR3 nucleotides: TGTGCCAGCAGTTTTCGGCTAGAGGGATTCAACACCGGGGAGCTGTTTTTT. Translated: CASSFRLEGFNTGELFF.